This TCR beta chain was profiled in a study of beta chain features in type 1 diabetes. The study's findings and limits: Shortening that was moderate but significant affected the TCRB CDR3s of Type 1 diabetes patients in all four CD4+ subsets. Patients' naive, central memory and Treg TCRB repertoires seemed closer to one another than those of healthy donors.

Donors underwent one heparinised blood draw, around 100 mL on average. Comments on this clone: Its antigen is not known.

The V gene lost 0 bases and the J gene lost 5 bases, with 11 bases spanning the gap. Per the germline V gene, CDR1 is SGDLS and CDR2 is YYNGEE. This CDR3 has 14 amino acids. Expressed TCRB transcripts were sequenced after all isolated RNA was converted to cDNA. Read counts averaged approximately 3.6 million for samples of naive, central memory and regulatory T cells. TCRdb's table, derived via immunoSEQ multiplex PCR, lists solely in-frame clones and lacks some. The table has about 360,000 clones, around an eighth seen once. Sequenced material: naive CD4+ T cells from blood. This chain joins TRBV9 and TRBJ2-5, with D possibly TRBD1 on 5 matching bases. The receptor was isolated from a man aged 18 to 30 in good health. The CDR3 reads CASSVGRGRETQYF. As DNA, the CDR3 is TGTGCCAGCAGCGTAGGAAGGGGTCGGGAGACCCAGTACTTC.